Described below is a single T cell receptor (beta chain) sequence and its context. This sample stems from a study of blood T cell repertoires in COVID-19. Profiling relied on immunoSEQ multiplex PCR, and the TCRdb table lists in-frame clones only, not all of them. The sample holds about 320,000 clones; about 92% are singletons and the top ten take 2% to 3%. The CDR3 runs 14 residues. With 0 bases clipped from V and 4 bases from J, the junction kept 2 bases outside the gene matches. Germline V gene data show CDR1 as MNHEY and CDR2 as SVGAGI. Material: PBMCs or T cells enriched from blood (not recorded which). The clonotype comes from a man between 60 and 70 years old who had recovered from COVID-19. The chain carries TRBV6-5 and TRBJ2-5; 7 positions match TRBD1. CDR3 sequence: CASSYSTGRETQYF. CDR3 DNA: TGTGCCAGCAGTTACTCGACAGGGCGAGAGACCCAGTACTTC.